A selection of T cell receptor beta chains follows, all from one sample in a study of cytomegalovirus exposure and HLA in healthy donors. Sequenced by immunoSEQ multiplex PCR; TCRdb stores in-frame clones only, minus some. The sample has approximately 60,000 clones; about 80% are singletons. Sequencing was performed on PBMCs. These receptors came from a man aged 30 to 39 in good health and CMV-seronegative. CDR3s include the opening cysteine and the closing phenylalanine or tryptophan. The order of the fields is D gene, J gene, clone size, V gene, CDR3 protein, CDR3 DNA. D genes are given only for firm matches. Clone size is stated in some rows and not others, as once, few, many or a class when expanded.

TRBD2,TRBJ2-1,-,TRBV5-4,CASSLAGLALSYNEQFF,TGTGCCAGCAGCTTGGCCGGACTAGCGCTATCCTACAATGAGCAGTTCTTC
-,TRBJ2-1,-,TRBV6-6,CASSLLASYNEQFF,TGTGCCAGCAGTCTTCTAGCGTCTTACAATGAGCAGTTCTTC
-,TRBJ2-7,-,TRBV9,CASSVGSGGYEQYF,TGTGCCAGCAGCGTAGGTAGCGGAGGCTACGAGCAGTACTTC
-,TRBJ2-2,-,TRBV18,CASSPPVGGRAGELFF,TGTGCCAGCTCACCACCGGTCGGGGGGCGAGCCGGGGAGCTGTTTTTT
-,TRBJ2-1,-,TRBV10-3,CAISELGEVGHEQFF,TGTGCCATCAGTGAGTTGGGAGAGGTGGGTCATGAGCAGTTCTTC
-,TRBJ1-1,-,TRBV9,CASSARTGGTEAFF,TGTGCCAGCAGCGCCCGGACGGGGGGGACTGAAGCTTTCTTT
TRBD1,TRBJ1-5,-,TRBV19,CASRPGGGQPQHF,TGTGCCAGTAGACCAGGGGGTGGACAGCCCCAGCATTTT
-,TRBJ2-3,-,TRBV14,CASSPRFETPATDTQYF,TGTGCCAGCAGCCCCCGTTTCGAGACACCAGCCACAGATACGCAGTATTTT
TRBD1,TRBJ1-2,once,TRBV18,CASSPPGTGGHGYTF,TGTGCCAGCTCACCACCGGGGACAGGTGGGCATGGCTACACCTTC
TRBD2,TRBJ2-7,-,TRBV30,CAWSVRGTSGPSYEQYF,TGTGCCTGGAGTGTACGGGGGACTAGCGGTCCTTCCTACGAGCAGTACTTC
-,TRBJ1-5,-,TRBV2,CASSEAPGKGVDQPQHF,TGTGCCAGCAGTGAAGCCCCCGGGAAGGGGGTGGATCAGCCCCAGCATTTT
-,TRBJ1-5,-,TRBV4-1,CASSPREGQYSNQPQHF,TGCGCCAGCAGCCCCCGCGAAGGACAGTATAGCAATCAGCCCCAGCATTTT
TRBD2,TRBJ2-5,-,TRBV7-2,CASSYRLAGPQETQYF,TGTGCCAGCAGCTATAGACTAGCGGGACCCCAAGAGACCCAGTACTTC
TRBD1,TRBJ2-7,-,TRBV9,CASSARGQGTVDEQYF,TGTGCCAGCAGCGCCCGGGGACAGGGAACAGTAGACGAGCAGTACTTC
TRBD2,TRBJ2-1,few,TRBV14,CASSLSGRAFNEQFF,TGTGCCAGCAGCCTTAGCGGGAGGGCTTTCAATGAGCAGTTCTTC
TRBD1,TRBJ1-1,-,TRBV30,CALFRDRGHRGTEAFF,TGTGCCTTATTCCGGGACAGGGGGCACAGGGGCACTGAAGCTTTCTTT
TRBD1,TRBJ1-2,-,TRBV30,CAWSSTLTGEGGYTF,TGTGCCTGGAGTTCCACCTTAACAGGGGAAGGTGGCTACACCTTC
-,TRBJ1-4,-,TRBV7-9,CASSFNSRGTNEKLFF,TGTGCCAGCAGCTTCAACTCTAGGGGGACTAATGAAAAACTGTTTTTT
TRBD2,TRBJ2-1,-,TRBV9,CASSPDPWKRGYNEQFF,TGTGCCAGCAGCCCCGATCCCTGGAAGCGGGGCTACAATGAGCAGTTCTTC
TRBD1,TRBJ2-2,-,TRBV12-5,CASALPGTGRVGELFF,TGTGCTAGTGCCCTACCTGGGACAGGGCGGGTCGGGGAGCTGTTTTTT
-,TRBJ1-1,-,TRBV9,CASSVGGGGDTEAFF,TGTGCCAGCAGCGTAGGGGGGGGCGGGGACACTGAAGCTTTCTTT
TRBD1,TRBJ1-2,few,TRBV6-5,CASTPTGARGYTF,TGTGCCAGCACCCCGACAGGGGCCAGAGGCTACACCTTC
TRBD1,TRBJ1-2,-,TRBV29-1,CSAPDRAYLYGYTF,TGCAGCGCCCCGGACAGGGCGTACCTCTATGGCTACACCTTC
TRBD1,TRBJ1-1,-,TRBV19,CASSSGGRTEAFF,TGTGCCAGTAGTTCAGGGGGAAGAACTGAAGCTTTCTTT
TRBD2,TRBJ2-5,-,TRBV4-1,CASSQEKGLARETQYF,TGCGCCAGCAGCCAAGAAAAGGGACTAGCGAGGGAGACCCAGTACTTC
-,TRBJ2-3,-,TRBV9,CASSVVQGSTDTQYF,TGTGCCAGCAGCGTAGTACAGGGTAGCACAGATACGCAGTATTTT
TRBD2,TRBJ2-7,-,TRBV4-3,CASSQQRETVYEQYF,TGCGCCAGCAGCCAACAGCGGGAGACGGTGTACGAGCAGTACTTC
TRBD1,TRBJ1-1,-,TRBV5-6,CASSLTGTGLMNTEAFF,TGTGCCAGCAGCTTAACCGGGACAGGGCTAATGAACACTGAAGCTTTCTTT
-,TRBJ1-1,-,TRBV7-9,CASSSQALMNTEAFF,TGTGCCAGCAGCTCTCAGGCCCTCATGAACACTGAAGCTTTCTTT
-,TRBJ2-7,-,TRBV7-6,CASSRRGRDEQYF,TGTGCCAGCAGCCGGAGGGGGCGTGATGAGCAGTACTTC
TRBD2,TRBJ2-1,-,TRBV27,CASSWRGPLGGGSSYNEQFF,TGTGCCAGCAGTTGGCGTGGGCCTCTTGGGGGGGGGAGCTCCTACAATGAGCAGTTCTTC
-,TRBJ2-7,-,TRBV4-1,CASSPSKGGAYEQYF,TGCGCCAGCAGCCCCTCTAAAGGGGGGGCCTACGAGCAGTACTTC
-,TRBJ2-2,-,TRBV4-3,CASSQDSLAPSGELFF,TGCGCCAGCAGCCAAGATAGTCTAGCGCCAAGTGGAGAGCTGTTTTTT
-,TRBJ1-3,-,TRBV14,CASSQDGPRGEENTIYF,TGTGCCAGCAGCCAAGATGGCCCGCGGGGCGAAGAGAACACCATATATTTT
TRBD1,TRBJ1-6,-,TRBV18,CASSPGTGANSPLHF,TGTGCCAGCTCACCTGGGACAGGGGCAAATTCACCCCTCCACTTT